These 19 T cell receptor beta chains came from one sample sequenced in a study of neurological immune-mediated disorders. Time point defined: technical triplicate 1. Using its own MiXCR run on the 5' RACE reads, TCRdb lists one record per CDR3 protein. The sample carries about 36,000 distinct CDR3 sequences, more than 9.5% recorded once. Sequencing was performed on PBMCs. The receptors here all came from a man aged 55 to 69 with HTLV-1-associated myelopathy (HAM/TSP).

The sample holds many counts of this clonotype. The chain employs TRBV20-1 and TRBJ2-1; D is perhaps TRBD2 (6 bases). The CDR3 extends over 14 amino acids. Germline V CDR1 and CDR2: DFQATT, SNEGSKA (reference sequence). V was clipped by 5 bases and J by 0 bases, with 11 bases between them. The CDR3 spells CSAWRESSYNEQFF. The CDR3 DNA reads as TGCAGTGCTTGGAGGGAGAGCTCCTACAATGAGCAGTTCTTC.

Note on this clonotype: The junction differs from germline at one of its ends, possibly a read error. For the CDR3, the DNA is TGTGCTAGCAGCATGGACAGGTACAATGAGCAGTTCTTC. Translating it yields CASSMDRYNEQFF. The V call is TRBV7-7, the J call TRBJ2-1; 7 bases fit TRBD1. This CDR3 contains 13 residues. The germline gives CDR1 SSHAT, CDR2 FNYEAQ (reference sequence).

This clonotype was observed many times. This chain connects TRBV27 to TRBJ1-1; D is undetermined. The CDR3 has 15 amino acids. With 6 bases removed from V and 1 base from J, the gap between germline ends came to 15 bases. Looked up from germline, CDR1 is MNHEY and CDR2 is SMNVEV (reference sequence). The CDR3 spells CASRERRVSNTEAFF. CDR3 coding DNA: TGTGCCAGCAGGGAAAGACGGGTTTCGAACACTGAAGCTTTCTTT.

This clonotype was detected ten times or more. The chain combines TRBV6-1 with TRBJ2-5; the D call may be TRBD1 or TRBD2 (5 bases each). This CDR3 comprises 16 residues. Trimming removed 2 bases at V and 5 bases at J, with 18 bases between. Germline loops: CDR1 MNHNS, CDR2 SASEGT. DNA of the CDR3: TGTGCCAGCAGTGAACCCGACCGCCAGTGGGGGGAGACCCAGTACTTC. It yields the protein CASSEPDRQWGETQYF.

This clonotype occurred many times. The chain carries TRBV7-9 and TRBJ2-1; D unresolved. Germline assignment: CDR1 SEHNR and CDR2 FQNEAQ (reference sequence). The CDR3 loop spans 12 amino acids. V lost 3 bases to trimming and J lost 4 bases, with 4 bases between them. CDR3 DNA: TGTGCCAGCAGCTTGGGATACAATGAGCAGTTCTTC. It is translated as CASSLGYNEQFF.

This clonotype has at least ten counts. The chain is built from TRBV10-3 and TRBJ2-3, with 11 bases that match TRBD2. The CDR3 consists of 16 residues. The V and J ends lost 6 bases and 2 bases, in that order; junction bases with no gene match: 7. Germline V CDR1 and CDR2: ENHRY, SYGVKD. This CDR3 reads CAISGGTSGNTDTQYF. CDR3 sequence (DNA): TGTGCCATCAGCGGCGGGACTAGCGGAAACACAGATACGCAGTATTTT.

This clonotype was recorded many times. The CDR3 protein is CSASPVGGSIINEQFF. For the CDR3, the DNA is TGCAGTGCTTCCCCTGTCGGCGGGAGTATCATCAATGAGCAGTTCTTC. J is TRBJ2-1 and V is TRBV20-1; 7 bases line up with TRBD2. Losses at the gene ends were 5 bases for V and 6 bases for J; bases not matched to a gene: 16. The CDR3 is made up of 16 amino acids. CDR1 and CDR2 (germline): DFQATT, SNEGSKA (reference sequence).

The table lists this clonotype with many counts. This may be a read error, as it is one base from a much larger clone. This chain links TRBV20-1 with TRBJ2-7; TRBD1 might be the D (5 bases). In germline, CDR1 is DFQATT, CDR2 SNEGSKA (reference sequence). Between the trimmed V and J ends, which lost 0 bases and 2 bases, there was a span of 8 bases. The CDR3 consists of 13 residues. The CDR3 spells CSAREGRAYEQYF. Here the CDR3 DNA reads TGCAGTGCTAGAGAGGGCAGGGCCTACGAGCAGTACTTC.

This clonotype has ten or more counts. In DNA, the CDR3 is TGTGCCAGCAGCTTAGATCTCGGGTATTCTGGCTACACCTTC. This codes for CASSLDLGYSGYTF. The chain joins TRBV11-2 to TRBJ1-2; D ambiguous. The CDR3 extends over 14 amino acids. Trimming removed 0 bases from V and 7 bases from J, with 12 bases in between. Germline V lookup: CDR1 SGHAT, CDR2 FQNNGV.

This clonotype was recorded at least ten times. This sequence joins TRBV7-9 and TRBJ1-4; D not resolved. V lost 1 base and J lost 7, with 4 bases in between. The CDR3 sequence is 12 residues long. Germline values: CDR1 SEHNR, CDR2 FQNEAQ (reference sequence). In DNA form, the CDR3 reads TGTGCCAGCAGCTTAGATTCTGAAAAACTGTTTTTT. Residues: CASSLDSEKLFF.

The CDR3 sequence: CASSSLGGVSYNEQFF. CDR3 coding DNA: TGTGCCAGCAGTTCCCTGGGGGGAGTATCTTACAATGAGCAGTTCTTC. The chain carries TRBV28 and TRBJ2-1; D might be TRBD2 (6 bases). Per germline, CDR1 MDHEN and CDR2 SYDVKM. V was pared by 4 bases and J by 4 bases, with 17 bases between. This CDR3 is built from 16 residues.

This clonotype came up many times. The chain couples TRBV6-6 to TRBJ2-7; 10 bases match TRBD1. The CDR3 runs to 16 residues. Germline V CDR1 and CDR2: MNHNY, SVGAGI (reference sequence). V dropped 5 bases and J dropped 2; count of bases not matched to a gene: 9. CDR3 sequence reads: CASSTPRDRGTYEQYF. The CDR3 DNA reads as TGTGCCAGCAGTACACCCCGGGACAGGGGCACCTACGAGCAGTACTTC.

In its sample, this clonotype was seen many times. CDR3 in amino acids: CASSYLSSEEDQYF. The DNA of the CDR3 is TGTGCCAGCAGTTACCTCTCCTCCGAGGAAGACCAGTACTTC. The chain carries TRBV6-6 and TRBJ2-5; D gene uncertain. Looked up from germline, CDR1 is MNHNY and CDR2 is SVGAGI (reference sequence). Trimming cost V 2 bases and J 10 bases, with 17 bases left between them. This CDR3 region has 14 residues.

This clonotype was seen many times. V usage is TRBV6-1 and J usage is TRBJ2-5; maybe TRBD2 (6 bases). This CDR3 has 15 residues. Germline assignment: CDR1 MNHNS and CDR2 SASEGT. V lost 10 bases and J lost 5, with 23 bases in between. The CDR3 coding sequence is TGTGCCATATCGCCCGTCGGACGGGGGAGGGAGACCCAGTACTTC. It specifies CAISPVGRGRETQYF.

DNA of the CDR3: TGTGCCTGGAGCTTCGAGCCCACGAACACTGAAGCTTTCTTT. Translating it yields CAWSFEPTNTEAFF. J is TRBJ1-1 and V is TRBV30; D call uncertain. Per germline, CDR1 GTSNPN and CDR2 SVGIG (reference sequence). The CDR3 contains 14 residues. V shed 3 bases and J shed 1 base, with 12 bases lying between them.

The chain carries TRBV6-2 or TRBV6-3 and TRBJ1-1; D possibly corresponds to TRBD1 (6 bases). CDR3 length: 13 residues. In germline, CDR1 is MNHEY, CDR2 SVGEGT. Trimming took off 8 bases at V and 6 bases at J, with 16 bases between the two ends. CDR3 coding DNA: TGTGCCAGCGGCTCCACAGGGATACCTGAAGCTTTCTTT. As protein: CASGSTGIPEAFF.

This clonotype was counted many times. CDR3 in DNA: TGCAGCGCTGGCGGCGCCGGGGAGCTGTTTTTT. This sequence encodes CSAGGAGELFF. This chain links TRBV29-1 with TRBJ2-2, with unresolved D. The CDR3 contains 11 residues. Germline V gene sequence: CDR1 SQVTM, CDR2 ANQGSEA. V was cut by 7 bases and J by 6 bases, with 9 bases left in between.

In regard to this clonotype: Just one base apart from a much larger clone, this may be a read error. The J gene is TRBJ2-7, the V gene TRBV7-3; a weak D match, TRBD1 (5 bases). V dropped 5 bases and J dropped 3 bases, with 29 bases sitting between them. CDR3 size: 19 residues. Germline CDR1 is SGHTA and CDR2 is FQGTGA. This CDR3 is CASSPFRPNDRRNIYEQYF. CDR3 coding DNA: TGTGCCAGCAGCCCCTTTCGGCCGAACGACAGACGCAACATCTACGAGCAGTACTTC. Combining the CDR3 with reference TRBV7-3 and TRBJ2-7 gives the whole variable domain GAGVSQTPSNKVTEKGKYVELRCDPISGHTALYWYRQSLGQGPEFLIYFQGTGAADDSGLPNDRFFAVRPEGSVSTLKIQRTERGDSAVYLCASSPFRPNDRRNIYEQYFGPGTRLTVT.

By sample fraction, this clonotype is medium-sized. The chain employs TRBV20-1 and TRBJ2-5; possibly TRBD2 for D (6 bases). Germline V gene sequence: CDR1 DFQATT, CDR2 SNEGSKA (reference sequence). V was clipped by 5 bases and J by 1 base, with 11 bases between them. The CDR3 totals 13 residues. Here the CDR3 DNA reads TGCAGTGCTCGTCGGGACTTCCAAGAGACCCAGTACTTC. It translates to CSARRDFQETQYF.